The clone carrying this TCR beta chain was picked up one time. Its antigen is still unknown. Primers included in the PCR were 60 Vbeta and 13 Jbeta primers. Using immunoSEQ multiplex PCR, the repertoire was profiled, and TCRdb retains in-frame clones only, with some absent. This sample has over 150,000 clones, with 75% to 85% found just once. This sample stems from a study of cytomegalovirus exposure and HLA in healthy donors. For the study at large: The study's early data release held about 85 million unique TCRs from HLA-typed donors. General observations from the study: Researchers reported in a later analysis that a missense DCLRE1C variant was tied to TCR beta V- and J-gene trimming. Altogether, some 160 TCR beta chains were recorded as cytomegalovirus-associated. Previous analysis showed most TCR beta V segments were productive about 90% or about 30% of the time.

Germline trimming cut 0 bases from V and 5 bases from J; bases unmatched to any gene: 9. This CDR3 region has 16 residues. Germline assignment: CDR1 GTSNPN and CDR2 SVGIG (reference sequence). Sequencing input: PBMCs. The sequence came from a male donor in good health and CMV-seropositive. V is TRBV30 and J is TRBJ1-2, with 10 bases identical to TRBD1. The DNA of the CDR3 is TGTGCCTGGAGTGTAACCTTTGCGGGACAGGGGTATGGCTACACCTTC. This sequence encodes CAWSVTFAGQGYGYTF. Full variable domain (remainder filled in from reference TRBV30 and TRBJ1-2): SQTIHQWPATLVQPVGSPLSLECTVEGTSNPNLYWYRQAAGRGLQLLFYSVGIGQISSEVPQNLSASRPQDRQFILSSKKLLLSDSGFYLCAWSVTFAGQGYGYTFGSGTRLTVV.